What follows is one T cell receptor (beta chain) and its context. There is no known antigen for this receptor. No much larger clonotype is one base removed from it; base qualities were not supplied. The data originate from a study of shared clonotypes between healthy human individuals (dated by TCRdb to about 2020). Regarding the complete study: The cohort comprised a couple of women and a few men aged 18 to 49 years. Per donor, three plates each were used for CD4 naive and CD4 memory, two for CD8 naive, and one for CD8 memory. Blood TCR repertoires of roughly five healthy adults were deeply sequenced to estimate repertoire size and the extent of clonotype sharing between individuals. Different laboratories and diverse techniques were used to prepare libraries and sequence TCR repertoires, to increase sequencing depth and limit assay-specific biases. Between about 0.85 and 9.5 billion PBMCs per donor were obtained by leukapheresis.

What the study reported, not specific to this receptor: Compared with non-shared clonotypes, clonotypes shared by all four sorted-subset donors had higher generation probabilities. Because the study included only a small number of donors, the genetic and exposure-history diversity represented was limited. Pairwise subsampling led to the expectation that sequencing depth would affect the degree of clonotype sharing among donors. Naive subsets generally had larger estimated clonotype richness than memory subsets. Incomplete sequencing was indicated by rarefaction of sorted-subset datasets, despite the large sequencing depth. Sampling was restricted to blood, and TCR repertoires in tissues likely differ from the TCR repertoires found in blood. When a handful of donors were compared, the shared fraction of clonotypes was approximately 5% for naive CD4, 3.5% for naive CD8, 2.3% for memory CD4, and about 0.36% for memory CD8.

Using the deep immunoSEQ assay, TCR CDR3 regions were amplified from genomic DNA by multiplex PCR. Genomic DNA extracted from each cell subset was distributed evenly over all wells of several immunoSEQ 96-well plates, and each plate served as one replicate. Each replicate PCR for sorted subsets received about 0.2 ug genomic DNA, equal to 30,000 or so T cell genomes. Purified libraries were measured with a Qubit 3.0 fluorometer, size-checked on a Bioanalyzer 2100, and measured again with the KAPA Library Quantification kit. Every immunoSEQ 96-well plate was sequenced on a separate single-read 150-cycle Illumina NextSeq 550 flow cell. Per the original workflow: Because only junctional sequences without quality scores were contained in the immunoSEQ output, filtering matching that applied to full-length reads could not be performed. To assign V/J genes and CDR3, sequences were annotated using PyIR, a Python wrapper for IgBLAST v1.9, with IMGT germline references. Reads with weak V/J assignments (E-value above 1e-6), missing CDR3, stop codons, out-of-frame junctions, or ambiguous translated residues were removed. V3J clonotypes were defined as sequences sharing the same inferred V gene, J gene, and CDR3 amino acid sequence. Percentage overlap between repertoires was calculated by dividing the number of shared unique clonotypes by the size of the smaller repertoire. Three approaches were used to assess repertoire richness: RTK rarefaction, the Chao1 estimator, and Recon v2.1 estimates of unobserved clonotypes. OLGA was used to compute generation probabilities for all TCRbeta clonotypes that the gDNA method yielded from a handful of donors. TCRdb's version of the immuneACCESS table is confined to in-frame rearrangements and falls short of the full clone set. An unresolved V gene accounts for under half of the shortfall where checked; the remainder is of unknown origin. V and J calls and clone size are copied from that table; D and trimming were computed from the DNA. This sample holds 190,000 or so clones; just under 95% were observed only once. Around 0.067% of the sample is taken by the ten largest.

Taken from cysteine to phenylalanine, the CDR3 has 13 residues. Only CDR3 DNA remains: 39 bases, in frame from the first base. Based on the germline V gene (reference sequence), the CDR1 and CDR2 sequences are GTSNPN and SVGIG. V and J lose 5 bases and 4 bases, and a span of 12 bases separates them. The donors were healthy, HIV-negative adults with no recently reported acute infections or vaccinations. All donors were Caucasian adults living in Nashville, Tennessee, USA. CD4+ T cells were enriched through magnetic negative selection, after which naive cells were positively selected on CD45RA and the remaining negative fraction served as the memory subset. Blood was collected by leukapheresis, and PBMCs were isolated by Ficoll-Histopaque density gradient centrifugation and then cryopreserved in liquid nitrogen vapor phase. Analytical flow cytometry was used to check the purity and quantity of each magnetically sorted T cell population. Genomic DNA was isolated from each sorted fraction and quantified by UV absorbance on a Nanodrop 2000c.

Recombination connected TRBV30 to TRBJ1-5, with the D gene uncertain. The TCR comes from a woman aged 30 to 39 in good health. What was sequenced was naive CD4+ T cells sorted from blood. The label giving this sample's cell subset or site can be read as: CD45RA+ positively selected. The CDR3 corresponds to CAWGPDGNQPQHF. The sequence in DNA is TGTGCCTGGGGACCGGACGGGAATCAGCCCCAGCATTTT.